The clone carrying this T cell receptor beta chain was seen many times. Its antigen is unknown. The CDR3 is 13 amino acids. The ends were cut back, 3 bases at V and 3 bases at J, with 8 bases in the middle. Per germline, CDR1 DFQATT and CDR2 SNEGSKA (reference sequence). The data are from a study of T cells in Graves' hyperthyroidism and ophthalmopathy. RNA transcripts were the template for amplifying TCR beta CDR3 regions. When the TCR CDR3 underwent first-round RT-PCR, the HTBI primer set was used. Via MiXCR, TCRdb re-called the multiplex PCR reads, giving one row per CDR3 protein. The top ten clones hold approximately 30% of a sample with hundreds of thousands of distinct CDR3 sequences, 16% of them seen once. Disease duration was under 3 months in the ophthalmopathy patients, who also had a Clinical Activity Score of at least 3 and a NOSPECS grade of at least 4. Fresh peripheral blood, 10 ml, was the source of the PBMCs.

Study-level results: Blood also carried most thyroid clonotypes expanded above 0.001.

The sequencing sample was made of blood. This TCR came from a woman under 30 with Graves' ophthalmopathy. The rearrangement uses TRBV20-1 and TRBJ2-2; the D gene is possibly TRBD2 (5 bases). Here the CDR3 DNA reads TGCAGTGCTAGTTGGGGAGACACCGGGGAGCTGTTTTTT. It codes for CSASWGDTGELFF.